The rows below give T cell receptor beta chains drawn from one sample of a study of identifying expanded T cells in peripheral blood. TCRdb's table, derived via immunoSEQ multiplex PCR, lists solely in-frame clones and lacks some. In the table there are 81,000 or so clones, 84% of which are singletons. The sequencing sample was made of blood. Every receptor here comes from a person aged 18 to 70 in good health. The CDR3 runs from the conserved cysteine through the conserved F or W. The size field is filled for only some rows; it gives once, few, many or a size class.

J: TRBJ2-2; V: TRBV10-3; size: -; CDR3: CAIGETGKPGELFF
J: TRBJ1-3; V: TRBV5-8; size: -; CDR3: CASSLGGTAAGNTIYF
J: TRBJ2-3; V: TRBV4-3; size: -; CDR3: CASSQDVHADTQYF
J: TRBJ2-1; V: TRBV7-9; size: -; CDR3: CASSPGTSGYNEQFF
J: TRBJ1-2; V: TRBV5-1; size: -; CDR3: CASSSSGEGFYGYTF
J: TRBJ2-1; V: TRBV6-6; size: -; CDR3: CASSDVGRGDEQFF
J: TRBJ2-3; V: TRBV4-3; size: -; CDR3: CASSQDGRRGSTDTQYF
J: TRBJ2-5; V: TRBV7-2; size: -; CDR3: CASSLTLAGGVKTQYF
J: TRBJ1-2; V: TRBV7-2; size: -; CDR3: CASRNITNYGYTF
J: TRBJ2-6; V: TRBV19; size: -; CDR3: CASSLAGDSGANVLTF
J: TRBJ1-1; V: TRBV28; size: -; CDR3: CASSDPDRSNTEAFF
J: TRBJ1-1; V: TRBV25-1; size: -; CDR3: CASSIGGYTEAFF
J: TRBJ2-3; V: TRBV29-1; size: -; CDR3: CSVAGTSGPLDTQYF
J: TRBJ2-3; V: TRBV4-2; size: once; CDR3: CASSRDPLVTGSGTDTQYF
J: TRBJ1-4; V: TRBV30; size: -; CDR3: CAWSRGRGNEKLFF
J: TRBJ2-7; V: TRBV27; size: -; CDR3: CASSLRRAHSYEQYF
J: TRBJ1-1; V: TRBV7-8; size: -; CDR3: CASSFLQNTEAFF
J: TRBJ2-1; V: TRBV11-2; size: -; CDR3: CASSLAASSYNEQFF
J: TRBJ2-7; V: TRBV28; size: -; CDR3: CASRPQNSRDRGGEQYF
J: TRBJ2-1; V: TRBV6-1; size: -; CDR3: CASIAGGLNEQFF
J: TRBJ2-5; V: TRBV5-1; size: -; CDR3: CASDSYPTGPQETQYF
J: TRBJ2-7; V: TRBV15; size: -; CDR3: CATSRGPFGYEQYF
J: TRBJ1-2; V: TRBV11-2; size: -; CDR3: CASSENRASNYGYTF
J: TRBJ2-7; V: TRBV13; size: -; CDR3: CASSLGGSTRFEQYF
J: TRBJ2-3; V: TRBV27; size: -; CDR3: CASSSGRGHDTQYF
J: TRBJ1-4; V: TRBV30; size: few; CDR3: CAWSTQGVGEKLFF
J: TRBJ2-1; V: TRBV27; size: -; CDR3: CASSLSGLVSYNEQFF
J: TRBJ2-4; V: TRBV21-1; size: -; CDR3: CASSKEGLLVAKNIQYF
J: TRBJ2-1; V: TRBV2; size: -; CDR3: CASSRQGATEQFF
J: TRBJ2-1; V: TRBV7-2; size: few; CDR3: CASSWGTEYNEQFF
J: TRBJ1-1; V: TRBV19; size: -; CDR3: CASSSLGGTQAFF
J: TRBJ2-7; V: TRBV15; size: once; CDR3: CATSATGGEQYF
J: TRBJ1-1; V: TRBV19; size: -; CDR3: CASNKGGNTEAFF
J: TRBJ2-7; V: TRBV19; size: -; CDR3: CASSIGRGLYEQYF
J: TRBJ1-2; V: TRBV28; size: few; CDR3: CASTPGQIGYGYTF
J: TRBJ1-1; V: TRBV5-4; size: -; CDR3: CASSLPLTNTEAFF
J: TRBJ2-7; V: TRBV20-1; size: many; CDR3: CSATPSSEQYF